These 32 T cell receptor beta chains were all obtained from the same sample, sequenced in a study of blood T cell repertoires in COVID-19. The table came from immunoSEQ multiplex PCR; TCRdb's copy has only in-frame clones and leaves some out. This sample has about 180,000 clones, with 88% found just once. Sequenced material: PBMCs or T cells enriched from blood (not recorded which). The receptor set was obtained from a woman under 30 who had recovered from COVID-19.

The chain carries TRBV5-4 and TRBJ2-5; unclear D gene. V lost 5 bases and J lost 5, with 16 bases in between. Germline V gene data show CDR1 as SGHNT and CDR2 as YYREEE (reference sequence). The CDR3 has 14 residues. The CDR3 nucleotides are TGTGCCAGCAGGAGTGGGTACTCACAGGAGACCCAGTACTTC. Translation: CASRSGYSQETQYF.

V gene TRBV19 combines with J gene TRBJ2-2, with 8 bases fitting TRBD1. There are 16 residues in the CDR3. V was pared by 3 bases and J by 5 bases, with 8 bases of the junction left unmatched. The germline gives CDR1 LNHDA, CDR2 SQIVND (reference sequence). The CDR3 spells CASSIFQGAQTGELFF. The CDR3 nucleotides are TGTGCCAGTAGTATCTTTCAGGGGGCACAGACCGGGGAGCTGTTTTTT.

This chain joins TRBV10-3 and TRBJ2-1; 8 bases match TRBD2. Per germline, CDR1 ENHRY and CDR2 SYGVKD. The V and J ends lost 5 bases and 7 bases, in that order; junction bases with no gene match: 4. This CDR3 region has 13 residues. CDR3 DNA sequence: TGTGCCATCAGTAGCGGGGGTAGGAATGAGCAGTTCTTC. This codes for CAISSGGRNEQFF.

The chain links TRBV7-9 to TRBJ1-1; 7 bases match TRBD1. This CDR3 has 16 amino acids. The ends lost 1 base at V and 6 bases at J; junction bases unmatched: 11. CDR1 is SEHNR, CDR2 FQNEAQ, per germline (reference sequence). CDR3 bases: TGTGCCAGCAGCTTAGATCTTTGGGGACAGAGGTCTGAAGCTTTCTTT. The encoded protein is CASSLDLWGQRSEAFF.

This chain connects TRBV7-9 to TRBJ1-1; TRBD1 agrees at 7 bases. Germline V lookup: CDR1 SEHNR, CDR2 FQNEAQ (reference sequence). V dropped 5 bases and J dropped 1; count of bases not matched to a gene: 7. The CDR3 spans 15 residues. CDR3 sequence reads: CASSPSTGRNTEAFF. The CDR3 DNA reads TGTGCCAGCAGCCCTTCGACAGGGAGGAACACTGAAGCTTTCTTT.

The rearrangement joins TRBV11-2 to TRBJ2-7; TRBD2 matches at 8 bases. The CDR3 is made up of 16 amino acids. CDR1 SGHAT and CDR2 FQNNGV come from the germline V gene. With 1 base clipped from V and 1 base from J, the junction kept 6 bases outside the gene matches. The CDR3 region has the DNA TGTGCCAGCAGCTTAGGGGCTAGCGGGCCTTCCTACGAGCAGTACTTC. Amino acids: CASSLGASGPSYEQYF.

The chain uses TRBV27 and TRBJ2-1, with 9 bases that match TRBD2. The trim removed 3 bases at V and 2 bases at J, leaving 2 bases unmatched. Germline loops: CDR1 MNHEY, CDR2 SMNVEV (reference sequence). The CDR3 covers 15 residues. The CDR3: CASSLGGRAYNEQFF. Written as DNA, the CDR3 is TGTGCCAGCAGTTTGGGCGGGAGGGCCTACAATGAGCAGTTCTTC.

The chain combines TRBV4-1 with TRBJ2-6, with no clear D. The CDR3 extends over 18 amino acids. Germline CDR1 MGHRA, CDR2 YSYEKL. Trimming left V 0 bases short and J 4 bases short, with 16 bases between. In nucleotides, the CDR3 is TGCGCCAGCAGCCAAGACATAGAACGCACTGCAGGGGCCAACGTCCTGACTTTC. Its protein is CASSQDIERTAGANVLTF.

The rearrangement joins TRBV30 to TRBJ1-2; D possibly corresponds to TRBD1 (6 bases). CDR1 is GTSNPN and CDR2 is SVGIG in the germline V gene (reference sequence). Trimming stripped 5 bases from V and 5 bases from J, with 15 bases between. This CDR3 region has 13 residues. DNA for the CDR3: TGTGCCTGGGGACAGAATAGAGGTTATGGCTACACCTTC. Protein product: CAWGQNRGYGYTF.

The chain employs TRBV19 and TRBJ2-7; TRBD1 matches at 7 bases. The CDR3 consists of 14 residues. CDR1 and CDR2 (germline): LNHDA, SQIVND (reference sequence). CDR3: CAPFLRDSPYEQYF. CDR3 nucleotides: TGTGCTCCGTTCTTACGGGACAGCCCCTACGAGCAGTACTTC.

The chain joins TRBV28 to TRBJ2-5, with 8 bases identical to TRBD2. The CDR3 has 13 amino acids. CDR1 and CDR2 (germline): MDHEN, SYDVKM. V dropped 3 bases and J dropped 7; count of bases not matched to a gene: 4. The CDR3 loop is CASSFRGGVTQYF. The CDR3 nucleotides read TGTGCCAGCAGTTTCCGGGGGGGCGTGACCCAGTACTTC.

CDR3: CASSDFSGSGQPQHF. The DNA of the CDR3 is TGTGCCAGCAGTGATTTTTCGGGGTCGGGCCAGCCCCAGCATTTT. The chain has TRBV6-1 and TRBJ1-5, with unresolved D. Germline values: CDR1 MNHNS, CDR2 SASEGT. V gave up 3 bases and J gave up 7 bases, with 16 bases separating them. CDR3 length equals 15 residues.

The chain carries TRBV4-3 and TRBJ2-7; 9 bases agree with TRBD1. V lost 4 bases to trimming and J lost 6 bases; unmatched junction nucleotides: 10. Per germline, CDR1 LGHNA and CDR2 YSLEER. CDR3 length: 15 residues. This chain's CDR3 is CASSRDRGTGFEQYF. The CDR3 DNA follows: TGCGCCAGCAGCCGGGACCGCGGGACAGGGTTCGAGCAGTACTTC.

This clone has a single count. This sample also contains other DNA sequences that code for the same CDR3. Here the CDR3 reads CASSLSGGTEAFF. The CDR3 DNA reads TGTGCCAGCAGTCTCTCAGGGGGCACTGAAGCTTTCTTT. The V and J genes are TRBV28 and TRBJ1-1; 7 bases are shared with TRBD1. The CDR3 is 13 amino acids. Germline CDR1 reads MDHEN; CDR2 reads SYDVKM. V lost 5 bases and J lost 4; bases outside the gene matches: 4.

This chain links TRBV19 with TRBJ1-5; 12 bases are shared with TRBD1. Germline-derived CDR1 and CDR2 are LNHDA and SQIVND (reference sequence). Losses at the gene ends were 5 bases for V and 7 bases for J; bases not matched to a gene: 6. The CDR3 totals 15 residues. The DNA of the CDR3 is TGTGCCAGTAGTGGGCCCGGGACAGGGGGCCAGCCCCAGCATTTT. Translated, it gives CASSGPGTGGQPQHF.

The V gene is TRBV28, the J gene TRBJ1-4; perhaps TRBD1 as D (5 bases). V lost 7 bases to trimming and J lost 3 bases, with 9 bases between them. The CDR3 runs 13 residues. Germline assignment: CDR1 MDHEN and CDR2 SYDVKM. The CDR3 sequence is CASIGGANEKLFF. The CDR3 coding sequence is TGTGCCAGCATCGGGGGAGCTAATGAAAAACTGTTTTTT. Supplemented by reference TRBV28 and TRBJ1-4, the full variable domain reads DVKVTQSSRYLVKRTGEKVFLECVQDMDHENMFWYRQDPGLGLRLIYFSYDVKMKEKGDIPEGYSVSREKKERFSLILESASTNQTSMYLCASIGGANEKLFFGSGTQLSVL.

This chain joins TRBV3-1 (or the pseudogene TRBV3-2) and TRBJ2-5, with TRBD2 matching over 12 bases. Trimming removed 2 bases from V and 5 bases from J; junction bases left unmatched: 3. The length of the CDR3 is 15 residues. CDR1 is LGHDT and CDR2 is YNNKEL in the germline V gene (reference sequence). The CDR3 coding sequence is TGTGCCAGCAGCCAACACGGGACTAGCGGGGAGACCCAGTACTTC. Amino acid sequence: CASSQHGTSGETQYF.

The chain carries TRBV3-1 (or the pseudogene TRBV3-2) and TRBJ2-1; D may be TRBD2 (6 bases). Germline V gene sequence: CDR1 LGHDT, CDR2 YNNKEL (reference sequence). V lost 3 bases, J lost 0 bases, and 18 bases lay in between. CDR3 length: 18 amino acids. CDR3 sequence reads: CASSHRGAGPSSYNEQFF. The CDR3 DNA reads TGTGCCAGCAGCCATAGAGGAGCGGGCCCGAGCTCCTACAATGAGCAGTTCTTC.

Of note for this clone: Compared with germline, one end of the junction differs, possibly owing to a read error. The chain employs TRBV7-7 and TRBJ2-1, with TRBD1 identical over 8 bases. The V gene's germline CDR1 is SSHAT and CDR2 FNYEAQ (reference sequence). The CDR3 has 15 amino acids. CDR3 region: CASSSGQGNYNEQFF. The CDR3 nucleotides read TGTGCTAGCAGCTCCGGACAGGGAAACTACAATGAGCAGTTCTTC. Combining the CDR3 with reference TRBV7-7 and TRBJ2-1 gives the whole variable domain GAGVSQSPRYKVTKRGQDVTLRCDPISSHATLYWYQQALGQGPEFLTYFNYEAQPDKSGLPSDRFSAERPEGSISTLTIQRTEQRDSAMYRCASSSGQGNYNEQFFGPGTRLTVL.

This clone was found a few times. The CDR3 region is CATSREIEGEAFF. The CDR3 DNA sequence: TGTGCCACCAGCAGAGAGATAGAGGGTGAAGCTTTCTTT. The chain recombines TRBV15 with TRBJ1-1; no firm D call. CDR3 length: 13 residues. V was pared by 0 bases and J by 7 bases, with 9 bases between. Germline values: CDR1 LNHNV, CDR2 YYDKDF (reference sequence).

V usage is TRBV9 and J usage is TRBJ2-1; 8 nucleotides agree with TRBD2. CDR1 and CDR2 from the germline V gene are SGDLS and YYNGEE. This CDR3 region has 14 residues. J lost 9 bases, V lost 1 base, and 6 bases had no gene match. CDR3: CASSVTGLEGEQFF. Here the CDR3 DNA reads TGTGCCAGCAGCGTAACGGGACTAGAAGGTGAGCAGTTCTTC.

This clone has more than one count but fewer than ten. The rearrangement links TRBV2 to TRBJ2-5; D unresolved. CDR1 SNHLY and CDR2 FYNNEI come from the germline V gene. The CDR3 consists of 15 residues. Trimming removed 6 bases at V and 2 bases at J, with 16 bases between. CDR3 coding DNA: TGTGCCAGCAGGATGTTCGAAAACACACAAGAGACCCAGTACTTC. Its protein product is CASRMFENTQETQYF. Based on the CDR3 plus reference TRBV2 and TRBJ2-5, the full variable domain is EPEVTQTPSHQVTQMGQEVILRCVPISNHLYFYWYRQILGQKVEFLVSFYNNEISEKSEIFDDQFSVERPDGSNFTLKIRSTKLEDSAMYFCASRMFENTQETQYFGPGTRLLVL.

The gene calls are TRBV19 and TRBJ2-1; 9 bases fit TRBD2. The CDR3 loop spans 16 amino acids. The ends lost 0 bases at V and 2 bases at J; junction bases unmatched: 2. Looked up from germline, CDR1 is LNHDA and CDR2 is SQIVND (reference sequence). CDR3 protein: CASSIELAGPYNEQFF. The CDR3 nucleotides are TGTGCCAGTAGTATAGAACTAGCGGGCCCCTACAATGAGCAGTTCTTC.

The V and J genes are TRBV27 and TRBJ1-2, with 7 bases lining up with TRBD1. V dropped 5 bases and J dropped 2; count of bases not matched to a gene: 8. Germline V gene data show CDR1 as MNHEY and CDR2 as SMNVEV (reference sequence). The CDR3 length is 15 residues. CDR3 DNA sequence: TGTGCCAGCAGTCCCTTACCGACAGGGAACTATGGCTACACCTTC. Translation gives CASSPLPTGNYGYTF.

The gene calls are TRBV6-4 and TRBJ2-2, with 10 bases matching TRBD2. Unmatched junction bases numbered 10, after V lost 0 bases and J lost 3 bases. Germline loops: CDR1 MRHNA, CDR2 SNTAGT. The CDR3 contains 19 residues. In DNA, the CDR3 is TGTGCCAGCAGTGACTCAGGGGGTCTAGCGGGAGTGTACACCGGGGAGCTGTTTTTT. Translating it yields CASSDSGGLAGVYTGELFF.

Worth noting for this clone: Other DNA sequences in the same sample also yield this CDR3. The chain has TRBV3-1 (or the pseudogene TRBV3-2) and TRBJ1-4, with no clear D. The V gene's germline CDR1 is LGHDT and CDR2 YNNKEL (reference sequence). This CDR3 contains 14 residues. The V end was cut by 2 bases, the J end by 7 bases, with 11 bases between. This CDR3 is CASSQRTGGEKLFF. CDR3 bases: TGTGCCAGCAGCCAAAGGACCGGAGGTGAAAAACTGTTTTTT.

This chain links TRBV27 with TRBJ1-1; 11 bases map to TRBD1. Trimming took 4 bases from V and 1 from J; bases not matched to a gene: 5. The CDR3 is 16 residues long. Germline assignment: CDR1 MNHEY and CDR2 SMNVEV (reference sequence). Here the CDR3 DNA reads TGTGCCAGCAGTTCTAAAGGACAGGGGGCGAACACTGAAGCTTTCTTT. It specifies CASSSKGQGANTEAFF.

The CDR3 nucleotides are TGTGCCAGCAGCCTGACAGGAGATAATTCACCCCTCCACTTT. It codes for CASSLTGDNSPLHF. The chain has TRBV3-1 (or the pseudogene TRBV3-2) and TRBJ1-6; tentatively, D is TRBD1 (6 bases). The CDR3 totals 14 residues. V lost 4 bases, J lost 5 bases, and 9 bases lay in between. Germline assignment: CDR1 LGHDT and CDR2 YNNKEL (reference sequence).

CDR3 protein: CASSYLQGERDEQYF. DNA of the CDR3: TGTGCCAGCAGTTACCTCCAGGGGGAAAGGGACGAGCAGTACTTC. This chain links TRBV6-6 with TRBJ2-7, with TRBD1 matching over 7 bases. This CDR3 has 15 amino acids. Per germline, CDR1 MNHNY and CDR2 SVGAGI (reference sequence). Germline trimming cut 2 bases from V and 5 bases from J; bases unmatched to any gene: 9.

This clone was seen once. The genes are TRBV5-1 and TRBJ2-3; D is ambiguous. The CDR3 is 15 residues long. V was pared by 5 bases and J by 0 bases, with 13 bases between. The V gene's germline CDR1 is SGHRS and CDR2 YFSETQ. The chain's CDR3 is CASRDGAHSTDTQYF. CDR3 bases: TGCGCCAGCAGGGATGGAGCACATAGCACAGATACGCAGTATTTT.

The V and J genes are TRBV28 and TRBJ2-5; TRBD2 matches 12 bases. The CDR3 totals 17 residues. Trimming cost V 6 bases and J 4 bases; bases outside gene matches: 12. Germline CDR1 reads MDHEN; CDR2 reads SYDVKM. CDR3 residues: CASSLPSLAGGAETQYF. CDR3 nucleotides: TGTGCCAGCAGCCTACCCTCACTAGCGGGGGGTGCAGAGACCCAGTACTTC.

The genes are TRBV4-1 and TRBJ2-7, with a weak D call TRBD2 (5 bases). Germline CDR1 MGHRA, CDR2 YSYEKL. The CDR3 consists of 12 residues. With 3 bases removed from V and 6 bases from J, the gap between germline ends came to 9 bases. The chain's CDR3 is CASSHPGSEQYF. The CDR3 DNA reads TGCGCCAGCAGCCATCCTGGGAGCGAGCAGTACTTC.